A selection of T cell receptor beta chains follows, all from one sample in a study of post-analysis software for immune sequencing data. TCRdb fed the PCR reads into MiXCR, producing one record per CDR3 protein. The profile covers 700,000 to 800,000 distinct CDR3 sequences, with 25% to 30% appearing a single time and approximately 0.6% taken by the ten largest. Sequenced: blood. These receptors were collected from a girl between 5 and 17 years old with multiple sclerosis. CDR3s include the opening cysteine and the closing phenylalanine or tryptophan. Each record gives: V gene, D gene, J gene, clone size, CDR3 protein, CDR3 DNA. D genes are given only for firm matches. Some rows mark clone size as missing; the rest say once, few, many or name a class of expanded clone.

V gene: TRBV10-3; D gene: TRBD2; J gene: TRBJ2-1; clone size: .; CDR3 protein: CAISKGLAGVVNEQFF; CDR3 DNA: TGTGCCATCAGTAAGGGACTAGCGGGAGTAGTAAATGAGCAGTTCTTC
V gene: TRBV10-3; D gene: TRBD1; J gene: TRBJ2-6; clone size: many; CDR3 protein: CASHGQGLSGANVLTF; CDR3 DNA: TGTGCCTCGCACGGACAGGGGCTCTCTGGGGCCAACGTCCTGACTTTC
V gene: TRBV12-3/TRBV12-4; D gene: .; J gene: TRBJ1-4; clone size: few; CDR3 protein: CASSFFMGGAATNEKLFF; CDR3 DNA: TGTGCCAGCAGTTTCTTCATGGGTGGGGCTGCAACTAATGAAAAACTGTTTTTT
V gene: TRBV5-6; D gene: .; J gene: TRBJ1-1; clone size: .; CDR3 protein: CASSLYWTKWTEAFF; CDR3 DNA: TGTGCCAGCAGCCTCTATTGGACAAAATGGACTGAAGCTTTCTTT
V gene: TRBV4-3; D gene: TRBD2; J gene: TRBJ2-1; clone size: few; CDR3 protein: CASSQVRASGYNEQFF; CDR3 DNA: TGCGCCAGCAGCCAAGTTAGGGCTAGCGGGTACAATGAGCAGTTCTTC
V gene: TRBV7-9; D gene: TRBD2; J gene: TRBJ2-7; clone size: .; CDR3 protein: CASSLVGGRPYNEQYF; CDR3 DNA: TGTGCCAGCAGCTTAGTGGGCGGGAGGCCCTACAATGAGCAGTACTTC
V gene: TRBV9; D gene: TRBD2; J gene: TRBJ2-5; clone size: few; CDR3 protein: CASSPGGGLQETQYF; CDR3 DNA: TGTGCCAGCAGCCCCGGCGGGGGACTCCAAGAGACCCAGTACTTC
V gene: TRBV28; D gene: .; J gene: TRBJ2-1; clone size: .; CDR3 protein: CASKGRGRGNNEQFF; CDR3 DNA: TGTGCCAGCAAGGGGAGGGGCAGGGGAAACAATGAGCAGTTCTTC
V gene: TRBV20-1; D gene: TRBD1; J gene: TRBJ2-7; clone size: many; CDR3 protein: CRPGTGGLYEQYF; CDR3 DNA: TGCAGACCCGGGACAGGGGGCCTCTACGAGCAGTACTTC
V gene: TRBV10-1; D gene: TRBD1; J gene: TRBJ2-1; clone size: .; CDR3 protein: CASSESPDRVYNEQFF; CDR3 DNA: TGCGCCAGCAGTGAGTCCCCCGACAGGGTCTACAATGAGCAGTTCTTC
V gene: TRBV10-3; D gene: TRBD1; J gene: TRBJ2-7; clone size: .; CDR3 protein: CAISERDSSYEQYF; CDR3 DNA: TGTGCCATCAGTGAGCGGGACAGTTCCTACGAGCAGTACTTC
V gene: TRBV7-9; D gene: TRBD1; J gene: TRBJ1-2; clone size: .; CDR3 protein: CACSLTGQIYGYTF; CDR3 DNA: TGTGCCTGCAGCTTAACGGGACAGATCTATGGCTACACCTTC
V gene: TRBV7-6; D gene: .; J gene: TRBJ2-2; clone size: .; CDR3 protein: CASSLAAGGQYTGELFF; CDR3 DNA: TGTGCCAGCAGCTTAGCGGCCGGAGGACAGTACACCGGGGAGCTGTTTTTT
V gene: TRBV6-2/TRBV6-3; D gene: TRBD2; J gene: TRBJ2-1; clone size: .; CDR3 protein: CASRQRGLAGGSSYNEQFF; CDR3 DNA: TGTGCCAGCAGACAAAGGGGACTAGCGGGGGGAAGCTCCTACAATGAGCAGTTCTTC
V gene: TRBV20-1; D gene: .; J gene: TRBJ2-7; clone size: .; CDR3 protein: CSARGIALFNEQYF; CDR3 DNA: TGCAGTGCTAGAGGCATCGCGCTTTTCAACGAGCAGTACTTC
V gene: TRBV20-1; D gene: .; J gene: TRBJ2-5; clone size: .; CDR3 protein: CRARDDQETQYF; CDR3 DNA: TGCAGGGCTAGGGACGACCAAGAGACCCAGTACTTC
V gene: TRBV5-1; D gene: .; J gene: TRBJ2-5; clone size: .; CDR3 protein: CASSARPQETQYF; CDR3 DNA: TGCGCCAGCAGTGCGAGGCCCCAAGAGACCCAGTACTTC
V gene: TRBV5-1; D gene: .; J gene: TRBJ2-1; clone size: .; CDR3 protein: CASSLRRPGDEQFF; CDR3 DNA: TGCGCCAGCAGCTTGCGTCGTCCGGGGGATGAGCAGTTCTTC
V gene: TRBV6-6; D gene: TRBD1; J gene: TRBJ2-5; clone size: many; CDR3 protein: CASRTGPGRGIETQYF; CDR3 DNA: TGTGCCAGCAGGACAGGGCCGGGCAGGGGGATAGAGACCCAGTACTTC
V gene: TRBV4-1; D gene: .; J gene: TRBJ1-5; clone size: .; CDR3 protein: CASSHAGTKSNQPLHF; CDR3 DNA: TGCGCCAGCAGCCATGCCGGGACGAAGAGCAATCAGCCCCTGCATTTT
V gene: TRBV28; D gene: .; J gene: TRBJ2-1; clone size: few; CDR3 protein: CASSLLTEQFF; CDR3 DNA: TGTGCCAGCAGTTTATTGACCGAGCAGTTCTTC
V gene: TRBV27; D gene: .; J gene: TRBJ2-2; clone size: .; CDR3 protein: CASSYGASIPGELFF; CDR3 DNA: TGTGCCAGCAGTTACGGAGCAAGTATCCCCGGGGAGCTGTTTTTT
V gene: TRBV5-5; D gene: .; J gene: TRBJ1-4; clone size: .; CDR3 protein: CASSLLTENEKRFF; CDR3 DNA: TGTGCCAGCAGCTTGTTGACTGAGAATGAAAAACGGTTTTTT
V gene: TRBV20-1; D gene: .; J gene: TRBJ2-7; clone size: few; CDR3 protein: CSASRAAVTYEQYF; CDR3 DNA: TGCAGTGCTAGTCGGGCGGCGGTCACCTACGAGCAGTACTTC
V gene: TRBV6-1; D gene: .; J gene: TRBJ1-5; clone size: once; CDR3 protein: CATTQGAYSNQPQHF; CDR3 DNA: TGTGCCACTACACAGGGCGCTTATAGCAATCAGCCCCAGCATTTT
V gene: TRBV7-9; D gene: .; J gene: TRBJ1-1; clone size: .; CDR3 protein: CASSSPRLNTEAFF; CDR3 DNA: TGTGCCAGCAGCTCCCCCAGGCTGAACACTGAAGCTTTCTTT
V gene: TRBV9; D gene: .; J gene: TRBJ1-2; clone size: .; CDR3 protein: CASSVEAAYGYTF; CDR3 DNA: TGTGCCAGCAGCGTAGAGGCTGCCTATGGCTACACCTTC
V gene: TRBV20-1; D gene: .; J gene: TRBJ1-4; clone size: .; CDR3 protein: CSASRPWGRGNGKLFF; CDR3 DNA: TGCAGTGCTAGTCGGCCTTGGGGCAGGGGAAATGGAAAACTGTTTTTT
V gene: TRBV20-1; D gene: .; J gene: TRBJ2-4; clone size: .; CDR3 protein: CSAVAVLAKNIQYF; CDR3 DNA: TGCAGTGCTGTGGCCGTTCTAGCCAAAAACATTCAGTACTTC
V gene: TRBV10-1; D gene: TRBD2; J gene: TRBJ2-3; clone size: .; CDR3 protein: CASSGLVAGGPRTDTQYF; CDR3 DNA: TGCGCCAGCAGTGGGCTTGTTGCGGGAGGACCACGCACAGATACGCAGTATTTT
V gene: TRBV5-1; D gene: .; J gene: TRBJ1-2; clone size: few; CDR3 protein: CASSLNRAEAYGYTF; CDR3 DNA: TGCGCCAGCAGCCTCAATAGGGCAGAAGCTTATGGCTACACCTTC
V gene: TRBV5-1; D gene: TRBD2; J gene: TRBJ2-3; clone size: .; CDR3 protein: CASSLGRGVPDTQYF; CDR3 DNA: TGCGCCAGCAGCCTTGGGCGGGGGGTCCCAGATACGCAGTATTTT
V gene: TRBV7-2; D gene: .; J gene: TRBJ2-7; clone size: few; CDR3 protein: CASSLEVGRNYEQYF; CDR3 DNA: TGTGCCAGCAGCTTAGAGGTTGGCAGGAACTACGAGCAGTACTTC